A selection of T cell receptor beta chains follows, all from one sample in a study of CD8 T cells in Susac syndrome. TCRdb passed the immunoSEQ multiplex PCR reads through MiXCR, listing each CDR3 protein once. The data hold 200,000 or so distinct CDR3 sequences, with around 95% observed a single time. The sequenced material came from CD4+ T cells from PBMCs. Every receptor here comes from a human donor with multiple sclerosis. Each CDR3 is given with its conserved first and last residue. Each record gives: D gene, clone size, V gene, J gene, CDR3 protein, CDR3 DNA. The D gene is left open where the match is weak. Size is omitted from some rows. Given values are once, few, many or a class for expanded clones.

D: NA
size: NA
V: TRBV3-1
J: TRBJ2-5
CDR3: CASSQAGPQETQYF
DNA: TGTGCCAGCAGCCAAGCTGGGCCCCAAGAGACCCAGTACTTC

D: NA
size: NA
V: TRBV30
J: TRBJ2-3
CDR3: CASVEDSGPSTDTQYF
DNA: TGTGCCTCCGTCGAGGATAGCGGTCCTAGCACAGATACGCAGTATTTT

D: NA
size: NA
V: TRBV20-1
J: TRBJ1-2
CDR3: CSATAENYGYTF
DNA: TGCAGTGCTACGGCAGAGAACTATGGCTACACCTTC

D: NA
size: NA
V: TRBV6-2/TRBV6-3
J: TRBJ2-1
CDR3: CASSPSLGGVGEQFF
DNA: TGTGCCAGCAGCCCATCCCTTGGAGGGGTCGGCGAGCAGTTCTTC

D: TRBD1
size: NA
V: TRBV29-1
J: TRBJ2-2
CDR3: CSVATRDRRHTGELFF
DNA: TGCAGCGTCGCTACCCGGGACAGGCGGCACACCGGGGAGCTGTTTTTT

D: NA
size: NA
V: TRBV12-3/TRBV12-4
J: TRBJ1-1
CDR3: CASRTETGKENTEAFF
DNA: TGTGCCAGCAGGACGGAGACAGGCAAAGAGAACACTGAAGCTTTCTTT

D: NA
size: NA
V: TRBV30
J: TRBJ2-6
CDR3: CAWQGGGANVLTF
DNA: TGTGCCTGGCAGGGTGGAGGGGCCAACGTCCTGACTTTC

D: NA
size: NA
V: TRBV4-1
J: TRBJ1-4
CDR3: CASSQGQLEKLFF
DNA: TGCGCCAGCAGCCAAGGACAATTGGAAAAACTGTTTTTT

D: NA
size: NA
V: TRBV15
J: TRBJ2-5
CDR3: CATSRDFQTQYF
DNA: TGTGCCACCAGCAGAGATTTCCAGACCCAGTACTTC

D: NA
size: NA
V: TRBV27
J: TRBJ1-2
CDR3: CASSEVGGYGYTF
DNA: TGTGCCAGCAGTGAGGTCGGGGGCTATGGCTACACCTTC

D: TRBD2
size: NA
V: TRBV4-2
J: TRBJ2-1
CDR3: CASSQDATSASYNEQFF
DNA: TGTGCCAGCAGCCAAGACGCGACTAGCGCTTCCTACAATGAGCAGTTCTTC

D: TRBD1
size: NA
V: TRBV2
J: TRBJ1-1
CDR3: CASSATGANTEAFF
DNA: TGTGCCAGCAGTGCGACAGGGGCGAACACTGAAGCTTTCTTT

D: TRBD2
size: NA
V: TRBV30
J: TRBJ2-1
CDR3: CAWSSSGRGGSYNEQFF
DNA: TGTGCCTGGAGTTCCTCCGGGCGGGGGGGCTCCTACAATGAGCAGTTCTTC

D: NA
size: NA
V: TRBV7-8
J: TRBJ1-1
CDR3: CASSLGSGLAEAFF
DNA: TGTGCCAGCAGCCTTGGGTCAGGGCTGGCTGAAGCTTTCTTT

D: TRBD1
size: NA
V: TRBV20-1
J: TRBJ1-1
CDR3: CSASRYIGTGGRGTEAFF
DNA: TGCAGTGCTAGCCGCTACATTGGGACAGGGGGAAGGGGCACTGAAGCTTTCTTT

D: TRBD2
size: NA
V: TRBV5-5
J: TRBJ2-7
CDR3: CASSPSIGGVRGQYF
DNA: TGTGCCAGCAGCCCCTCAATCGGGGGGGTCCGCGGGCAGTACTTC

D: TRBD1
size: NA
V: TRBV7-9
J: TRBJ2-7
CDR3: CASSLGTAYEQYF
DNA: TGTGCCAGCAGCTTGGGGACAGCCTACGAGCAGTACTTC

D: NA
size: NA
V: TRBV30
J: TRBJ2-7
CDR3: CAWRPGPREFNYEQYF
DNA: TGTGCCTGGCGGCCTGGGCCCAGGGAATTTAACTACGAGCAGTACTTC

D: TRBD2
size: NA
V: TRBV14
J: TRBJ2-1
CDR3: CASSLLVGGGYNEQFF
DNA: TGTGCCAGCAGCCTCCTCGTAGGCGGGGGTTACAATGAGCAGTTCTTC

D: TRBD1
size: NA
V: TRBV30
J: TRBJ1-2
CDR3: CAWSVRGRSGYTF
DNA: TGTGCCTGGAGTGTAAGGGGGCGAAGTGGCTACACCTTC

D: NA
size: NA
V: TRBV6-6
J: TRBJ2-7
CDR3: CASSLHRSYEQYF
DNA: TGTGCCAGCAGTTTGCACAGGTCCTACGAGCAGTACTTC

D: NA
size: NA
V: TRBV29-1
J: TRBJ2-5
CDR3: CSVEEGRGQTQYF
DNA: TGCAGCGTTGAAGAGGGCCGGGGCCAGACCCAGTACTTC

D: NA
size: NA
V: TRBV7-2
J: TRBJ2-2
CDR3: CASSLRPNTGELFF
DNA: TGTGCCAGCAGCTTAAGACCGAACACCGGGGAGCTGTTTTTT

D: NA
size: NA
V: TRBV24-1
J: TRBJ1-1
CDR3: CATRGASNTEAFF
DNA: TGTGCCACCAGGGGGGCCTCGAACACTGAAGCTTTCTTT

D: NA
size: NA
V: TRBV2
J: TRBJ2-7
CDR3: CASMGRGRLQSLHEQYF
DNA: TGTGCCAGCATGGGCAGGGGTAGACTCCAGAGCCTGCACGAGCAGTACTTC

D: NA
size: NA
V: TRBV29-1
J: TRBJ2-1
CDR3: CSVEEFTSPSSYNEQFF
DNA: TGCAGCGTTGAAGAATTTACTAGCCCTAGCTCCTACAATGAGCAGTTCTTC

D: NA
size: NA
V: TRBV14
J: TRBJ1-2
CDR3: CASSQGTWTDVTF
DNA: TGTGCCAGCAGCCAAGGAACCTGGACAGATGTAACCTTC

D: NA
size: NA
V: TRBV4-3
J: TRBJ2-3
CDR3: CASSQGQDTDTQYF
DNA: TGCGCCAGCAGCCAAGGGCAGGACACAGATACGCAGTATTTT

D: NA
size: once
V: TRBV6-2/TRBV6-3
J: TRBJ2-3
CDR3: CASSYYRTDTQYF
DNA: TGTGCCAGCAGTTACTACCGCACAGATACGCAGTATTTT

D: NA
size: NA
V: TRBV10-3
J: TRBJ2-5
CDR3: CAISESIRAETQYF
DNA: TGTGCCATCAGTGAGTCGATAAGGGCCGAGACCCAGTACTTC

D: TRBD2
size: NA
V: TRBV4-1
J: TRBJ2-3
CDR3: CASSQLGRERGTDTQYF
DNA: TGCGCCAGCAGCCAACTTGGGAGGGAGCGGGGCACAGATACGCAGTATTTT

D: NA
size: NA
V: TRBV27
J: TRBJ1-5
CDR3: CASRGSNQPQHF
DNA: TGTGCCAGCAGGGGTAGCAATCAGCCCCAGCATTTT

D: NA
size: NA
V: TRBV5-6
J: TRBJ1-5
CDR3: CASSRWLSNQPQHF
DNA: TGTGCCAGCAGCCGCTGGTTGAGCAATCAGCCCCAGCATTTT

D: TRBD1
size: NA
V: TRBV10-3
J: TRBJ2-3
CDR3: CAIETGRNTQYF
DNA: TGTGCCATTGAGACAGGGCGAAATACGCAGTATTTT

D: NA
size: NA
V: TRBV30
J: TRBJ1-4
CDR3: CAWKTRETLFF
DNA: TGTGCCTGGAAAACTAGGGAGACACTGTTTTTT

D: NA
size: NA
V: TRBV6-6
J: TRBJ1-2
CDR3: CASRKDSGPYGYTF
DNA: TGTGCCAGCAGAAAGGACAGCGGCCCCTATGGCTACACCTTC

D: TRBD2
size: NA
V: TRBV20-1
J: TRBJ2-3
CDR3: CSAPGLSAGGLIGTQYF
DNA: TGCAGTGCTCCAGGGCTATCAGCGGGGGGGCTTATTGGTACGCAGTATTTT

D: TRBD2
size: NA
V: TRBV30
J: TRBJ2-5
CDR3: CAWSVQRGGGETQYF
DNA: TGTGCCTGGAGTGTCCAGCGGGGGGGCGGAGAGACCCAGTACTTC

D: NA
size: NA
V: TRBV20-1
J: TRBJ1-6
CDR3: CSAGGDSPLHF
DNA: TGCAGTGCAGGGGGAGATTCACCCCTCCACTTT

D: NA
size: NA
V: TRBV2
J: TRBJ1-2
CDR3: CASRAGQGGYGYTF
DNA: TGTGCCAGCAGGGCGGGTCAGGGTGGCTATGGCTACACCTTC

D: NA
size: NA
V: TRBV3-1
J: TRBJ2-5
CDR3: CASSKLRGEETQYF
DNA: TGTGCCAGCAGCAAACTCCGGGGTGAGGAGACCCAGTACTTC

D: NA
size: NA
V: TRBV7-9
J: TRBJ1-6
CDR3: CASSQDSQNSPLHF
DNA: TGTGCCAGCAGCCAGGACAGCCAGAATTCACCCCTCCACTTT

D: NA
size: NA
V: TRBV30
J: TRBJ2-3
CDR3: CAWTIATVDTQYF
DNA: TGTGCCTGGACAATAGCGACGGTAGATACGCAGTATTTT

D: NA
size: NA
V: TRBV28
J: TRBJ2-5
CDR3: CASSSNRVLGETQYF
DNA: TGTGCCAGCAGTTCCAACAGGGTATTGGGGGAGACCCAGTACTTC

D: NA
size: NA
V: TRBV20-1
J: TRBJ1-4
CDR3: CSARVGTGNEKLFF
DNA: TGCAGTGCTAGAGTCGGGACCGGTAATGAAAAACTGTTTTTT

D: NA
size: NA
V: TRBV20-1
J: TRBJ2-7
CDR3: CSARSRREQYF
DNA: TGCAGTGCTAGGTCCCGGAGGGAGCAGTACTTC